Sequencing of this T cell receptor (beta chain) was carried out in a study of regulatory T cells in long-lasting Graves disease. CDR3 length: 13 residues. Per the germline V gene, CDR1 is MNHNS and CDR2 is SASEGT. This clonotype was recorded at least ten times. As yet, its antigen is unknown. In building TCR beta libraries, iRepertoire HTBI primers were used together with Arm-PCR of CDR3 regions. MiXCR was run by TCRdb on the multiplex PCR reads, yielding one entry per CDR3 protein. The sample lists roughly 560,000 distinct CDR3 sequences, 15% to 20% occurring once. Noted time point: newly diagnosed GD, antithyroid drugs for less than 3 months. After RNA was extracted from PBMCs, the TCR library was made from it. General study findings and limits: Among persistent patients, a larger number of public clonotypes were shared (approximately 2,900) than among newly diagnosed patients (under 1,000).

This sample was also put to use in a study of T cells in Graves' hyperthyroidism and ophthalmopathy.

The chain links TRBV6-1 to TRBJ2-3; tentative D call: TRBD2 (6 bases). The J call may be incorrect, as the DNA end agrees better with TRBJ2-1. This TCR came from a woman aged 35-65 years with Graves disease. This sample comprised peripheral blood mononuclear cells (PBMCs), obtained at new diagnosis, from a patient treated with antithyroid drugs. The CDR3 DNA is TGTGCCAGCAGTGAAAAGGGAGGAATGGTGCAGTTCTTC. As protein: CASSEKGGMVQFF.